The rows below give T cell receptor beta chains drawn from one sample of a study of blood T cell repertoires in COVID-19. Clones were sequenced by immunoSEQ multiplex PCR, and TCRdb holds only the in-frame ones, with some missing. The sample holds some 140,000 clones, approximately 83% seen once. Material for sequencing was peripheral blood. These receptor sequences come from a woman aged 45-65 years who had recovered from COVID-19. CDR3s include the opening cysteine and the closing phenylalanine or tryptophan. D genes are given only for firm matches. Clone size, where shown, is once, few, many, or a class for clones that have expanded.

d_call clone_size j_call v_call cdr3_length cdr3_nt cdr3_aa
. . TRBJ1-5 TRBV6-1 14 TGTGCCAGCAGTGAAACAGGGTCTGTTCAGCCCCAGCATTTT CASSETGSVQPQHF
. . TRBJ1-1 TRBV10-3 13 TGTGCCATCAGTAGCGGGGAGAACACTGAAGCTTTCTTT CAISSGENTEAFF
. . TRBJ1-5 TRBV2 14 TGTGCCAGCAGTGCTGACAGTAGCAATCAGCCCCAGCATTTT CASSADSSNQPQHF
. . TRBJ1-2 TRBV2 14 TGTGCCAGCAGTGAAGGAGACAGGATCTATGGCTACACCTTC CASSEGDRIYGYTF
TRBD2 . TRBJ2-1 TRBV5-4 16 TGTGCCAGCAGCCCGGGGGGCGGGGGGCTGACGAATGAGCAGTTCTTC CASSPGGGGLTNEQFF
. . TRBJ1-1 TRBV3-1/TRBV3-2 11 TGTGCCAGCAGCCAAGCGACTGAAGCTTTCTTT CASSQATEAFF
TRBD1 . TRBJ2-4 TRBV7-9 13 TGTGCCAGCAGCTTACAAAATTGGGACAGGGGTTACTTC CASSLQNWDRGYF
TRBD1 . TRBJ1-1 TRBV27 15 TGTGCCAGCGGATTAAACCGACAGGGGACCACTGAAGCTTTCTTT CASGLNRQGTTEAFF
TRBD1 . TRBJ1-2 TRBV11-2 14 TGTGCCAGCAGCGGGGACAGGGGGGAGGGAGGCTACACCTTC CASSGDRGEGGYTF
TRBD1 few TRBJ1-1 TRBV6-5 11 TGTGCCAGCAACACGGACAGGGATGCTTTCTTT CASNTDRDAFF
TRBD1 . TRBJ1-2 TRBV9 14 TGTGCCAGCAGCGTAGGGACAGGGATTGATGGCTACACCTTC CASSVGTGIDGYTF
TRBD2 . TRBJ2-7 TRBV18 15 TGTGCCAGCTCACCACCGGGGGGGACCTCCTACGAGCAGTACTTC CASSPPGGTSYEQYF
TRBD1 . TRBJ1-1 TRBV5-1 14 TGCGCCAGCAGCTTGGACAGGGGGAACACTGAAGCTTTCTTT CASSLDRGNTEAFF
TRBD1 . TRBJ1-4 TRBV5-6 16 TGTGCCAGCAGCTCTATCAGGGGGACTCATAATGAAAAACTGTTTTTT CASSSIRGTHNEKLFF
. . TRBJ1-1 TRBV6-5 14 TGTGCCAGCAGTTACTCGACAGCGAACACTGAAGCTTTCTTT CASSYSTANTEAFF
. once TRBJ2-3 TRBV30 14 TGTGCCTGGAGTCGGGCAGGGGGCACAGATACGCAGTATTTT CAWSRAGGTDTQYF
TRBD2 once TRBJ2-3 TRBV5-6 16 TGTGCCAGCAGCTTGATTACTAGCGGGAAGGGGGATACGCAGTATTTT CASSLITSGKGDTQYF
. . TRBJ2-3 TRBV9 14 TGTGCCAGCAGCGTGCCTGGGGGCGGAGATACGCAGTATTTT CASSVPGGGDTQYF
. . TRBJ2-1 TRBV6-5 15 TGTGCCAGCAGCCCCCACTGGGCCAGTTACAATGAGCAGTTCTTC CASSPHWASYNEQFF
. . TRBJ2-3 TRBV4-1 12 TGCGCCGGGACAAGGGGCACAGATACGCAGTATTTT CAGTRGTDTQYF
TRBD2 . TRBJ2-5 TRBV5-6 14 TGTGCCAGCAGCCCCTCCCGCGGGGGTGAGACCCAGTACTTC CASSPSRGGETQYF
. . TRBJ1-5 TRBV5-5 15 TGTGCCAGCAGCTCGGAGGGGTTCCTAGGACAGCCCCAGCATTTT CASSSEGFLGQPQHF
TRBD1 . TRBJ1-1 TRBV19 15 TGTGCCAGTATTTTGGGGGGACAGGGGATCACTGAAGCTTTCTTT CASILGGQGITEAFF
TRBD1 . TRBJ1-2 TRBV19 16 TGTGCCAGTAGTATAGTAGGGGACAGGTTTAACTATGGCTACACCTTC CASSIVGDRFNYGYTF
. . TRBJ2-3 TRBV4-3 14 TGCGCCAGCAGCTCCCATCCAGACACAGATACGCAGTATTTT CASSSHPDTDTQYF
. . TRBJ2-2 TRBV30 15 TGTGCCTGGAGTAGAGGGGGGGCGCGGACCGGGGAGCTGTTTTTT CAWSRGGARTGELFF
. . TRBJ2-7 TRBV3-1/TRBV3-2 14 TGTGCCAGCAGCCCCCGGGGACTGGCCTACGAGCAGTACTTC CASSPRGLAYEQYF
. . TRBJ2-2 TRBV2 15 TGTGCCAGCAGTAAAGACAGGTACCAAGGCGGGGAGCTGTTTTTT CASSKDRYQGGELFF
. once TRBJ2-4 TRBV2 16 TGTGCCAGCAGTGAGTTGTATTCTCTAGCCAAAAACATTCAGTACTTC CASSELYSLAKNIQYF
. . TRBJ2-5 TRBV11-3 13 TGTGCCAGCAGCCTTAGCGGTAAAGAGACCCAGTACTTC CASSLSGKETQYF
. . TRBJ1-2 TRBV19 15 TGTGCCAGTAGTCCCCAGGGCCCATGGTTATATGGCTACACCTTC CASSPQGPWLYGYTF
. once TRBJ2-3 TRBV5-4 16 TGTGCCAGCAGCTCCAGTGCAGTACAAGGCACAGATACGCAGTATTTT CASSSSAVQGTDTQYF
. . TRBJ2-7 TRBV28 13 TGTGCCAGCAGAAGTAACAGCCCCTACGAGCAGTACTTC CASRSNSPYEQYF
TRBD1 once TRBJ2-1 TRBV18 14 TGTGCCAGCTCATCGGGACAGGGATATGATGAGCAGTTCTTC CASSSGQGYDEQFF
. . TRBJ1-5 TRBV6-5 13 TGTGCCAGCAGTTCCCAGATCGATCAGCCCCAGCATTTT CASSSQIDQPQHF
. . TRBJ2-7 TRBV28 17 TGTGCCAGCAGGGAGGGACTTGACCTCAAGAGCTCCTACGAGCAGTACTTC CASREGLDLKSSYEQYF
TRBD2 . TRBJ2-2 TRBV14 18 TGTGCCAGCAGCCATCTCGCACTAGCGGGAGGGGGCACCGGGGAGCTGTTTTTT CASSHLALAGGGTGELFF
. . TRBJ2-7 TRBV20-1 14 TGCAGTGCTAGTAAGGGAGGGGGAGGCTACGAGCAGTACTTC CSASKGGGGYEQYF
TRBD2 once TRBJ2-1 TRBV9 15 TGTGCCAGCAGCGAAGCGGGGAGCTCCTACAATGAGCAGTTCTTC CASSEAGSSYNEQFF
. . TRBJ2-2 TRBV2 12 TGTGCCAGCATGTACTTCCCCGGGGAGCTGTTTTTT CASMYFPGELFF
. . TRBJ2-2 TRBV7-7 14 TGTGCCAGCAGCTTTTCCAGTAACACCGGGGAGCTGTTTTTT CASSFSSNTGELFF
. . TRBJ2-5 TRBV6-5 15 TGTGCCAGCAGTTACTCGATGGCGGTTCGGGGGACCCAGTACTTC CASSYSMAVRGTQYF
TRBD1 . TRBJ2-1 TRBV9 16 TGTGCCAGCAGCTCTCACCCGGGACAGGGGGCCAATGAGCAGTTCTTC CASSSHPGQGANEQFF
. . TRBJ2-2 TRBV7-3 13 TGTGCCAGCAGCTTATTTCCCGCCGGGGAGCTGTTTTTT CASSLFPAGELFF
. . TRBJ2-3 TRBV7-9 16 TGTGCCAGCAGCTTAGCGGTAGCCGCCCACACAGATACGCAGTATTTT CASSLAVAAHTDTQYF
. few TRBJ1-2 TRBV7-9 12 TGTGCCAGCAGCTTAGCCAACAGTGGCTACACCTTC CASSLANSGYTF
. . TRBJ2-7 TRBV5-4 13 TGTGCCAGCAGCGCCACAGGGACCTACGAGCAGTACTTC CASSATGTYEQYF